This entry lists 23 T cell receptor beta chains sequenced from one sample in a study of T cells in Graves' hyperthyroidism and ophthalmopathy. Authors of the study amplified TCR beta CDR3 regions from RNA transcripts. HTBI primers drove first-round RT-PCR of the TCR CDR3. TCRdb analysed the multiplex PCR reads with MiXCR anew, one entry per CDR3 protein. Among a few hundred thousand distinct CDR3 sequences, around a fifth were seen once, and the ten largest hold under 45%. Source material: blood. The origin of the receptors is a man in his forties or fifties with Graves' ophthalmopathy.

This chain connects TRBV2 to TRBJ1-4; D gene ambiguous. The V gene lost 6 bases and the J gene lost 6 bases, with 11 bases spanning the gap. The CDR3 is made up of 13 amino acids. Germline V gene lookup returns CDR1 SNHLY and CDR2 FYNNEI. The chain's CDR3 is CASRQRRDEKLFF. The CDR3 bases are TGTGCCAGCAGACAGAGGCGGGATGAAAAACTGTTTTTT.

This clonotype has just a few counts. Here the CDR3 DNA reads TGTGCCAGCAGCTTAGTTGGGACTGTCGACAATGAGCAGTTCTTC. Translated, it gives CASSLVGTVDNEQFF. The genes are TRBV11-3 and TRBJ2-1, with D maybe TRBD2 (6 bases). V was cut by 1 base and J by 5 bases, with 12 bases left in between. The CDR3 is made up of 15 amino acids. Germline V gives CDR1 SGHNT, CDR2 YENEEA.

This clonotype was picked up a small number of times. The chain combines TRBV19 with TRBJ2-3; a weak D match, TRBD2 (5 bases). Per germline, CDR1 LNHDA and CDR2 SQIVND (reference sequence). The CDR3 consists of 12 residues. The V and J ends lost 11 bases and 2 bases respectively, with 11 bases between them. CDR3 amino acids: CAVTGNTDTQYF. The CDR3 nucleotides read TGTGCCGTTACCGGGAACACAGATACGCAGTATTTT.

There are many counts of this clonotype. The genes are TRBV20-1 and TRBJ2-1; 7 nucleotides agree with TRBD2. The V segment lost 3 bases and the J segment 3 bases; nucleotides outside the gene matches: 14. The CDR3 length is 17 residues. Germline CDR1 is DFQATT and CDR2 is SNEGSKA (reference sequence). CDR3 residues: CSARRGGSGPIYNEQFF. The CDR3 DNA sequence: TGCAGTGCTAGGAGGGGCGGGAGTGGGCCCATCTACAATGAGCAGTTCTTC.

The chain employs TRBV6-1 and TRBJ1-2; no clear D gene. Germline values: CDR1 MNHNS, CDR2 SASEGT. V lost 6 bases and J lost 4, with 12 bases in between. This CDR3 comprises 13 residues. The chain's CDR3 is CASRDTDLYGYTF. The CDR3, as DNA: TGTGCCAGCAGAGACACAGACCTCTATGGCTACACCTTC.

V gene TRBV3-1 combines with J gene TRBJ2-7; D possibly corresponds to TRBD2 (6 bases). The J call may be incorrect, as the DNA end agrees better with TRBJ2-1. Germline loops: CDR1 LGHDT, CDR2 YNNKEL (reference sequence). This CDR3 region has 16 residues. CDR3 protein: CASSQDKEGRAYEQFF. CDR3 coding DNA: TGTGCCAGCAGCCAAGACAAGGAGGGACGAGCCTACGAGCAGTTCTTC.

The chain uses TRBV24-1 and TRBJ1-2; 11 bases match TRBD1. The CDR3 runs 15 residues. Per the germline V gene, CDR1 is KGHDR and CDR2 is SFDVKD. The V and J ends lost 3 bases and 3 bases, in that order; junction bases with no gene match: 2. The CDR3 protein is CATSDEGQGDYGYTF. Here the CDR3 DNA reads TGTGCCACCAGTGATGAGGGACAGGGGGACTATGGCTACACCTTC.

With respect to this clonotype: One base away lies a much larger clone, so this may be a sequencing read error. Here the CDR3 omits its conserved ending phenylalanine or tryptophan, so a read error is the likely source. The V gene is TRBV20-1, the J gene TRBJ2-7; tentative D call: TRBD2 (5 bases). This CDR3 has 16 amino acids. V lost 0 bases, J lost 3 bases, and 18 bases lay in between. Germline CDR1 reads DFQATT; CDR2 reads SNEGSKA (reference sequence). In DNA, the CDR3 is TGCAGTGCTAGAGATATTGAGGACGGGATTATCTACGAGCAGTACCTC. Translation: CSARDIEDGIIYEQYL.

This chain links TRBV20-1 with TRBJ2-7; a possible D gene is TRBD2 (5 bases). Germline V lookup: CDR1 DFQATT, CDR2 SNEGSKA (reference sequence). The CDR3 totals 15 residues. V lost 8 bases, J lost 2 bases, and 22 bases lay in between. The CDR3 loop is CSINLRTSVAYEQYF. The CDR3, as DNA: TGCAGTATTAACCTCCGGACTTCCGTCGCCTACGAGCAGTACTTC.

The gene calls are TRBV27 and TRBJ1-1; TRBD1 agrees at 7 bases. The CDR3 spans 20 residues. The junction had 16 bases not matched to a gene; V was cut back by 0 bases and J by 0 bases. Germline V gene sequence: CDR1 MNHEY, CDR2 SMNVEV (reference sequence). This CDR3 is CASSLSSGHLQGPMNTEAFF. The CDR3 bases are TGTGCCAGCAGTTTATCATCAGGACACTTACAGGGGCCCATGAACACTGAAGCTTTCTTT.

In its sample, this clonotype was seen many times. The V gene is TRBV3-1, the J gene TRBJ1-6; possibly TRBD1 for D (6 bases). The CDR3 length is 16 residues. CDR1 is LGHDT and CDR2 is YNNKEL in the germline V gene (reference sequence). V was clipped by 1 base and J by 9 bases, with 16 bases between them. In DNA form, the CDR3 reads TGTGCCAGCAGCCAAGTCGGCGGCAGGGGAGGTTCACCCCTCCACTTT. Amino acid sequence: CASSQVGGRGGSPLHF. Filled out from reference TRBV3-1 and TRBJ1-6, the complete variable domain reads DTAVSQTPKYLVTQMGNDKSIKCEQNLGHDTMYWYKQDSKKFLKIMFSYNNKELIINETVPNRFSPKSPDKAHLNLHINSLELGDSAVYFCASSQVGGRGGSPLHFGNGTRLTVT.

This chain links TRBV5-1 with TRBJ2-7, with TRBD2 matching over 9 bases. The CDR3 extends over 13 amino acids. V lost 7 bases to trimming and J lost 7 bases; unmatched junction nucleotides: 9. Germline V CDR1 and CDR2: SGHRS, YFSETQ. The DNA of the CDR3 is TGCGCCAGCCGGGCTAGCGGGATTGGAGAGCAGTACTTC. This codes for CASRASGIGEQYF.

This clonotype was counted a few times. V is TRBV7-3 and J is TRBJ2-3; D possibly corresponds to TRBD2 (6 bases). V gave up 0 bases and J gave up 1 base, with 14 bases separating them. The CDR3 consists of 17 residues. The germline V gene has CDR1 SGHTA and CDR2 FQGTGA. The CDR3 bases are TGTGCCAGCAGCTTAACTCGGGGGTGGGAGGGCACAGATACGCAGTATTTT. It codes for CASSLTRGWEGTDTQYF.

This clonotype was counted only a few times. The chain has TRBV5-1 and TRBJ2-2, with D perhaps matching TRBD2 (5 bases). This CDR3 contains 16 residues. In germline, CDR1 is SGHRS, CDR2 YFSETQ. Trimming removed 4 bases at V and 3 bases at J, with 16 bases between. CDR3 sequence (DNA): TGCGCCAGCAGCAACTTCCTCACAGCGGACACCGGGGAGCTGTTTTTT. Its translation is CASSNFLTADTGELFF.

The rearrangement links TRBV14 to TRBJ2-2, with D possibly matching TRBD1 (6 bases). The V gene's germline CDR1 is SGHDN and CDR2 FVKESK. The CDR3 loop spans 13 amino acids. Trimming removed 5 bases from V and 6 bases from J, with 10 bases in between. Written as DNA, the CDR3 is TGTGCCAGCAGCGACAGGTTTCCCGGGGAGCTGTTTTTT. It translates to CASSDRFPGELFF.

About this clonotype itself: A much more abundant neighbour one base away suggests this may be a read error. The chain has TRBV28 and TRBJ1-5, with D maybe TRBD1 (5 bases). CDR3 length: 15 amino acids. Germline assignment: CDR1 MDHEN and CDR2 SYDVKM. Between the trimmed V and J ends, which lost 11 bases and 4 bases, there was a span of 21 bases. CDR3 sequence (DNA): TGTGCCGGCACCTCGGGAGGGGCAGGGAATCAGCCCCAGCATTTT. It translates to CAGTSGGAGNQPQHF.

This clonotype occurred many times. The chain links TRBV7-8 to TRBJ2-7, with D tentatively TRBD1 or TRBD2 (7 bases each). The germline V gene encodes CDR1 SGHVS and CDR2 FQNEAQ. The length of the CDR3 is 13 residues. Trimming pared 3 bases from V and 5 bases from J, leaving 11 bases between. CDR3 nucleotide sequence: TGTGCCAGCAGCTTGAGCGGGACAGACGAGCAGTACTTC. Encoded protein: CASSLSGTDEQYF.

In its sample, this clonotype was seen many times. The rearrangement joins TRBV6-1 to TRBJ2-7, with 9 bases matching TRBD2. V trimming: 10 bases; J trimming: 2 bases; junction bases outside the gene matches: 12. CDR1 MNHNS and CDR2 SASEGT come from the germline V gene. The CDR3 runs 15 residues. This CDR3 is CATSRRLAGPYEQYF. For the CDR3, the DNA is TGTGCCACCTCTCGAAGGCTAGCGGGACCCTACGAGCAGTACTTC.

This clonotype has at least ten counts. The V call is TRBV18, the J call TRBJ2-5; D unresolved. The V end was cut by 6 bases, the J end by 3 bases, with 8 bases between. Per the germline V gene, CDR1 is KGHSH and CDR2 is LQKENI. The length of the CDR3 is 12 residues. The CDR3 loop is CASSPSEETQYF. The CDR3 DNA is TGTGCCAGCTCTCCTTCGGAAGAGACCCAGTACTTC.

V usage is TRBV29-1 and J usage is TRBJ1-4; D not certain. The CDR3 consists of 16 residues. V lost 0 bases and J 0 bases, leaving 11 bases between the germline ends. Germline V gene lookup returns CDR1 SQVTM and CDR2 ANQGSEA. The chain's CDR3 is CSVEDPSVATNEKLFF. As DNA, the CDR3 is TGCAGCGTTGAAGATCCCTCGGTCGCAACTAATGAAAAACTGTTTTTT.

Only a few counts were recorded for this clonotype. This sequence joins TRBV29-1 and TRBJ1-1, with no clear D. V was cut by 4 bases and J by 2 bases, with 5 bases left in between. This CDR3 spans 11 amino acids. Germline V lookup: CDR1 SQVTM, CDR2 ANQGSEA. In DNA form, the CDR3 reads TGCAGCGTTGGGCTCAACACTGAAGCTTTCTTT. Translation gives CSVGLNTEAFF.

This clonotype occurred many times. The rearrangement joins TRBV20-1 to TRBJ2-5; D call uncertain. CDR1 DFQATT and CDR2 SNEGSKA come from the germline V gene (reference sequence). CDR3 length: 12 residues. The ends were cut back, 5 bases at V and 2 bases at J, with 9 bases in the middle. CDR3 region: CSAPVIQETQYF. In nucleotides, the CDR3 is TGCAGTGCTCCGGTAATTCAAGAGACCCAGTACTTC.

This clonotype was seen ten or more times. The chain carries TRBV20-1 and TRBJ1-3; D call uncertain. Trimming removed 3 bases from V and 0 bases from J, with 6 bases in between. This CDR3 has 13 residues. CDR1 is DFQATT, CDR2 SNEGSKA, per germline (reference sequence). CDR3 region: CSARINSGNTIYF. CDR3 DNA sequence: TGCAGTGCTAGGATCAACTCTGGAAACACCATATATTTT.